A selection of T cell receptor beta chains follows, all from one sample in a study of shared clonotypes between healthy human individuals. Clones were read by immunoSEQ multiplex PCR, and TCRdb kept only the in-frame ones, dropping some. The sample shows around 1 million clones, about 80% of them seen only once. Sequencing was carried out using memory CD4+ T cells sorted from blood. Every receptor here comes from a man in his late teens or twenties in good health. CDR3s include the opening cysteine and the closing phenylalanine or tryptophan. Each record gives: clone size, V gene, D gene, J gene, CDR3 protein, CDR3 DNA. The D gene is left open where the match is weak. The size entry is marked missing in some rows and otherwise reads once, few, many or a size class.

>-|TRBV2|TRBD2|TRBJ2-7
CASSGEGLSDEQYF
TGTGCCAGCAGTGGGGAGGGACTTAGTGACGAGCAGTACTTC
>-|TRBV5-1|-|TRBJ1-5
CASSPGDSNQPQHF
TGCGCCAGCAGCCCCGGGGATAGCAATCAGCCCCAGCATTTT
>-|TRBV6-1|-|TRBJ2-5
CASNTEYQETQYF
TGTGCCAGCAACACTGAGTACCAAGAGACCCAGTACTTC
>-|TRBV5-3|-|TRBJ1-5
CARSLPSQPQHF
TGTGCCAGAAGCTTGCCCAGTCAGCCCCAGCATTTT
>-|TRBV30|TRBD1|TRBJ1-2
CAWEDRGRGGYTF
TGTGCCTGGGAGGACAGGGGGCGAGGGGGCTACACCTTC
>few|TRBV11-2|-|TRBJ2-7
CASSLVPAGRTYEQYF
TGTGCCAGCAGCTTAGTCCCGGCGGGACGCACGTACGAGCAGTACTTC
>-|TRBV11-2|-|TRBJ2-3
CASNRLLGLGADTQYF
TGTGCCAGCAACCGCCTATTAGGCCTCGGTGCAGATACGCAGTATTTT
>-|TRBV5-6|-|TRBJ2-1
CASSFGRNSYNEQFF
TGTGCCAGCAGCTTTGGGCGGAACTCCTACAATGAGCAGTTCTTC
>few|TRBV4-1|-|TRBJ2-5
CASSQEAQETQYF
TGCGCCAGCAGCCAAGAGGCGCAAGAGACCCAGTACTTC
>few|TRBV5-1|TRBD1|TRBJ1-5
CASSLEAGGTQPQHF
TGCGCCAGCAGCTTGGAGGCAGGGGGCACTCAGCCCCAGCATTTT
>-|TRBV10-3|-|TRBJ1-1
CAISDGALGDTEAFF
TGTGCCATCAGTGATGGGGCGCTTGGGGACACTGAAGCTTTCTTT
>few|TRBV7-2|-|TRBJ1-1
CASSSPWATRNTEAFF
TGTGCCAGCAGCTCCCCTTGGGCCACACGTAACACTGAAGCTTTCTTT
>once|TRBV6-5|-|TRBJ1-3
CASRPPGLAGNTIYF
TGTGCCAGCAGACCGCCGGGACTAGCAGGAAACACCATATATTTT
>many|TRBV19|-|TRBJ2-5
CASTPQGNRPQETQYF
TGTGCCAGTACTCCGCAGGGGAACAGGCCCCAAGAGACCCAGTACTTC
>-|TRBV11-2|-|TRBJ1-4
CASSLVGRGNEKLFF
TGTGCCAGCAGCTTAGTAGGGAGGGGGAATGAAAAACTGTTTTTT
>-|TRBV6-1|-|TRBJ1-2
CASSERLVYGYTF
TGTGCCAGCAGTGAGAGGCTGGTGTATGGCTACACCTTC
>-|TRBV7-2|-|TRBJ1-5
CASSLGGISNQPQHF
TGTGCCAGCAGCTTAGGGGGTATTAGCAATCAGCCCCAGCATTTT
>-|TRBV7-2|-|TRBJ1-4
CASSSRASNEKLFF
TGTGCCAGCAGCTCACGGGCGTCAAATGAAAAACTGTTTTTT
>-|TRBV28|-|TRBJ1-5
CASGRRSSTGDQPQHF
TGTGCCAGCGGGAGACGGAGTAGTACGGGCGATCAGCCCCAGCATTTT
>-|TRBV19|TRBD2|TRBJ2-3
CASSELAGGPDTQYF
TGTGCCAGTAGTGAATTAGCGGGAGGGCCAGATACGCAGTATTTT
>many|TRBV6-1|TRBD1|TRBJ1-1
CASSEASAGGWTEAFF
TGTGCCAGCAGTGAAGCTTCCGCAGGGGGATGGACTGAAGCTTTCTTT
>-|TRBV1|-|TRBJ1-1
CTSSQVLIMNTEAFF
TGCACCAGCAGCCAAGTTTTGATTATGAACACTGAAGCTTTCTTT
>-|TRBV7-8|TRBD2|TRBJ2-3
CASSSLAGVTDTQYF
TGTGCCAGCAGCTCCTTAGCGGGAGTTACAGATACGCAGTATTTT
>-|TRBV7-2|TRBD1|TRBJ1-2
CASSLGSAGGYGYTF
TGTGCCAGCAGTTTAGGTTCGGCAGGGGGCTATGGCTACACCTTC
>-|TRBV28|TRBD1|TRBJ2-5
CASSFVWTGRETQYF
TGTGCCAGCAGTTTTGTTTGGACAGGGCGGGAGACCCAGTACTTC
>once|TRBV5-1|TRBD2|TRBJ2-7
CASSKPSGDTSEQYF
TGCGCCAGCAGCAAGCCTAGCGGGGACACGTCCGAGCAGTACTTC
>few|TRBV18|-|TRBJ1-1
CASSPSGTVNTEAFF
TGTGCCAGCTCACCATCCGGGACGGTGAACACTGAAGCTTTCTTT
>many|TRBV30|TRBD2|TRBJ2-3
CAWSVIIGRLAGVDTQYF
TGTGCCTGGAGTGTCATTATCGGGCGGCTAGCGGGAGTAGATACGCAGTATTTT
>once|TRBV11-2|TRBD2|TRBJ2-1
CASSSPFRGTKVEQFF
TGTGCCAGCAGCTCCCCCTTTAGAGGGACTAAGGTTGAGCAGTTCTTC
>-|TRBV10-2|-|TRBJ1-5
CASSESGTYQPQHF
TGCGCCAGCAGTGAGTCTGGTACATATCAGCCCCAGCATTTT
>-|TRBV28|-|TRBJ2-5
CASSLGTGAPQETQYF
TGTGCCAGCAGTTTAGGAACGGGGGCCCCCCAAGAGACCCAGTACTTC
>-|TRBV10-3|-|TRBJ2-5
CAISGGEETQYF
TGTGCCATCAGTGGAGGGGAGGAGACCCAGTACTTC
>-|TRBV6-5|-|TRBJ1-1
CASSPQHPEAFF
TGTGCCAGCAGTCCACAGCACCCTGAAGCTTTCTTT
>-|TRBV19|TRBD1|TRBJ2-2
CATQTGRRWTGELFF
TGTGCCACCCAGACAGGGAGAAGATGGACCGGGGAGCTGTTTTTT
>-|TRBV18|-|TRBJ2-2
CASSPPPANTGELFF
TGTGCCAGCTCACCACCCCCAGCTAACACCGGGGAGCTGTTTTTT
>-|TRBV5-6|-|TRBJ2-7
CASSWVEGSSYEQYF
TGTGCCAGCAGCTGGGTGGAGGGTAGCTCCTACGAGCAGTACTTC
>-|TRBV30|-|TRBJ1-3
CAWGGNTIYF
TGTGCTTGGGGGGGGAACACCATATATTTT
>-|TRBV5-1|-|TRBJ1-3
CASSSGGASGNTIYF
TGCGCCAGCAGCTCGGGCGGGGCCTCTGGAAACACCATATATTTT
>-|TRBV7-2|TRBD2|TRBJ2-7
CASSLGSGLAGRYF
TGTGCCAGCAGCTTAGGGTCTGGACTAGCGGGAAGGTACTTC
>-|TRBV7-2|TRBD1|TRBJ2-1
CASRQGRPQGEQFF
TGTGCCAGCCGACAGGGGCGCCCCCAGGGTGAGCAGTTCTTC
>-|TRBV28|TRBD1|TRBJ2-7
CASSPLLGTGVGEQYF
TGTGCCAGCAGTCCCCTCCTCGGAACAGGGGTGGGTGAGCAGTACTTC
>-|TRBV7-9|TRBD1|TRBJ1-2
CASSSGRGRTGLYGYTF
TGTGCCAGCAGCTCTGGCCGGGGCAGGACAGGTCTTTATGGCTACACCTTC
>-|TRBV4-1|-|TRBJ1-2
CASSPVDGRYYGYTF
TGCGCCAGCAGCCCAGTGGACGGACGGTACTATGGCTACACCTTC
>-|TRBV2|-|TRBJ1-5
CASRKEEGQPQHF
TGTGCCAGCAGAAAAGAAGAAGGGCAGCCCCAGCATTTT
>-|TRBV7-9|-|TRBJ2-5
CASSESRGSQETQYF
TGTGCCAGCAGCGAGTCTCGGGGCTCCCAAGAGACCCAGTACTTC
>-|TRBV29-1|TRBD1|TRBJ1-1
CSVSDRLNTEAFF
TGCAGCGTATCGGACAGGTTGAACACTGAAGCTTTCTTT
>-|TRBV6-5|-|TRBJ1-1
CASSYSGGGTEAFF
TGTGCCAGCAGTTACTCGGGGGGAGGCACTGAAGCTTTCTTT
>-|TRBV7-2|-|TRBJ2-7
CASSLNAGKDEQYF
TGTGCCAGCAGCTTAAACGCGGGAAAGGACGAGCAGTACTTC
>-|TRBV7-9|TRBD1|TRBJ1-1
CASSRDRQDEAFF
TGTGCCAGCAGCCGGGACAGGCAGGATGAAGCTTTCTTT
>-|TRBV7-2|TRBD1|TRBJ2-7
CASSRDRGNYEQYF
TGTGCCAGCAGCCGGGACAGGGGTAACTACGAGCAGTACTTC
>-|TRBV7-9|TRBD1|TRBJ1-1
CASSSETGGPTEAFF
TGTGCCAGCAGCTCTGAGACAGGGGGGCCCACTGAAGCTTTCTTT
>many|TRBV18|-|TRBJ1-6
CASSPAGGEWNSPLHF
TGTGCCAGCTCCCCCGCCGGGGGGGAGTGGAATTCACCCCTCCACTTT
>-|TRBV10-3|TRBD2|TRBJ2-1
CAISDRIRSGNNEQFF
TGTGCCATCAGTGATAGGATTCGGAGCGGGAACAATGAGCAGTTCTTC